A single sample is the source of the 32 T cell receptor beta chains below, sequenced in a study of blood T cell repertoires in COVID-19. Assay: immunoSEQ multiplex PCR; the TCRdb copy retains only in-frame clones and omits some. The profile covers roughly 100,000 clones, with around 90% appearing a single time and 2% taken by the ten largest. The sample was peripheral blood. The receptor source for this set is a man aged 45-60 years with active COVID-19.

The rearrangement joins TRBV15 to TRBJ2-7; D ambiguous. Trimming removed 5 bases at V and 6 bases at J, with 17 bases between. Germline assignment: CDR1 LNHNV and CDR2 YYDKDF (reference sequence). The CDR3 consists of 14 residues. CDR3 region: CATSPDTQVGEQYF. The CDR3 nucleotides read TGTGCCACCAGCCCAGATACCCAGGTCGGCGAGCAGTACTTC.

The genes are TRBV5-4 and TRBJ2-2; D possibly corresponds to TRBD1 (6 bases). The CDR3 extends over 14 amino acids. V was trimmed by 3 bases and J by 8 bases, leaving 14 bases between them. Germline CDR1 and CDR2: SGHNT and YYREEE (reference sequence). The CDR3 protein is CASSSRTDQGELFF. The CDR3, as DNA: TGTGCCAGCAGCTCTCGGACAGACCAGGGGGAGCTGTTTTTT.

This chain connects TRBV4-1 to TRBJ1-2; D is unresolved. The CDR3 length is 15 residues. The germline gives CDR1 MGHRA, CDR2 YSYEKL. Trimming took 1 base from V and 8 from J, leaving 17 bases between them. The CDR3 region has the DNA TGCGCCAGCAGCCAAGGATGGTGGCGCGGGCAGGGCTACACCTTC. Translation: CASSQGWWRGQGYTF.

The chain employs TRBV29-1 and TRBJ1-1; 9 nucleotides line up with TRBD1. CDR1 is SQVTM, CDR2 ANQGSEA, per germline. The V segment lost 7 bases and the J segment 2 bases; nucleotides outside the gene matches: 2. There are 12 residues in the CDR3. CDR3 region: CSADRGNTEAFF. In DNA, the CDR3 is TGCAGCGCGGACAGGGGAAACACTGAAGCTTTCTTT.

V usage is TRBV4-2 and J usage is TRBJ2-7; 7 bases align to TRBD2. The CDR3 length is 18 residues. With 0 bases clipped from V and 0 bases from J, the junction kept 11 bases outside the gene matches. Per the germline V gene, CDR1 is LGHNA and CDR2 is YNFKEQ. The CDR3 DNA is TGTGCCAGCAGCCAAGATTTGGGGGGGGAGACATACTCCTACGAGCAGTACTTC. It codes for CASSQDLGGETYSYEQYF.

The chain combines TRBV18 with TRBJ1-1, with TRBD1 matching 8 bases. The germline V gene encodes CDR1 KGHSH and CDR2 LQKENI. The CDR3 consists of 16 residues. Trimming at V came to 2 bases and at J to 0 bases, leaving 5 bases not matched to a gene. CDR3 DNA: TGTGCCAGCTCACCATCAGGGGGCTGGGTGAACACTGAAGCTTTCTTT. Its protein is CASSPSGGWVNTEAFF.

The chain combines TRBV6-5 with TRBJ1-5, with D tentatively TRBD1 (6 bases). V lost 9 bases, J lost 2 bases, and 8 bases lay in between. Germline V gene sequence: CDR1 MNHEY, CDR2 SVGAGI. The CDR3 has 12 amino acids. The CDR3 DNA is TGTGCCAGTAAGGGGGGCAATCAGCCCCAGCATTTT. It encodes CASKGGNQPQHF.

This clone was counted only a few times. V usage is TRBV5-1 and J usage is TRBJ1-3; D gene uncertain. Trimming left V 2 bases short and J 0 bases short, with 6 bases between. Looked up from germline, CDR1 is SGHRS and CDR2 is YFSETQ. This CDR3 has 14 amino acids. CDR3 protein: CASSLDISGNTIYF. CDR3 DNA: TGCGCCAGCAGCTTAGACATCTCTGGAAACACCATATATTTT.

This clone was recorded only once. The chain links TRBV5-6 to TRBJ1-1; TRBD1 agrees at 10 bases. The junction had 7 bases not matched to a gene; V was cut back by 6 bases and J by 5 bases. CDR3 length: 14 residues. The V gene's germline CDR1 is SGHDT and CDR2 YYEEEE. The CDR3 region has the DNA TGTGCCAGCACCTCCGGGACAGGGGTGACTGAAGCTTTCTTT. It encodes CASTSGTGVTEAFF.

The CDR3 sequence: CASRPTGNTEAFF. In nucleotides, the CDR3 is TGTGCCAGCAGGCCTACAGGAAACACTGAAGCTTTCTTT. The rearrangement uses TRBV6-2 or TRBV6-3 and TRBJ1-1, with a possible D match to TRBD1 (5 bases). The CDR3 consists of 13 residues. V lost 6 bases, J lost 2 bases, and 10 bases lay in between. From germline, CDR1 is MNHEY and CDR2 SVGEGT.

The J gene is TRBJ1-1, the V gene TRBV7-6; 7 nucleotides match TRBD1. J was trimmed by 5 bases and V by 5 bases; bases with no gene match: 8. This CDR3 has 14 amino acids. Germline CDR1 SGHVS, CDR2 FNYEAQ. The CDR3 sequence is CASSPRGVQTEAFF. The DNA for the CDR3 is TGTGCCAGCAGCCCCAGGGGGGTACAGACTGAAGCTTTCTTT.

The genes are TRBV30 and TRBJ2-2, with 13 bases aligning to TRBD2. V lost 3 bases, J lost 0 bases, and 13 bases stayed unmatched. From germline, CDR1 is GTSNPN and CDR2 SVGIG (reference sequence). This CDR3 is built from 20 residues. The CDR3 protein is CAWRKSLGLAGRANTGELFF. The DNA of the CDR3 is TGTGCCTGGAGAAAATCCTTGGGACTAGCGGGGCGGGCGAACACCGGGGAGCTGTTTTTT. The complete variable domain, with remaining parts taken from reference TRBV30 and TRBJ2-2, reads SQTIHQWPATLVQPVGSPLSLECTVEGTSNPNLYWYRQAAGRGLQLLFYSVGIGQISSEVPQNLSASRPQDRQFILSSKKLLLSDSGFYLCAWRKSLGLAGRANTGELFFGEGSRLTVL.

The CDR3 loop reads CASGLDRGVETQYF. The CDR3 DNA sequence: TGTGCTAGTGGTTTGGACAGGGGGGTGGAGACCCAGTACTTC. The V and J genes are TRBV12-5 and TRBJ2-5; 8 bases are shared with TRBD1. CDR1 and CDR2 from the germline V gene are LGHNT and FRNRAP. J was trimmed by 5 bases and V by 1 base; bases with no gene match: 3. This CDR3 is 14 amino acids long.

The chain has TRBV10-3 and TRBJ2-7; 8 nucleotides line up with TRBD2. Germline V lookup: CDR1 ENHRY, CDR2 SYGVKD. J lost 5 bases, V lost 6 bases, and 12 bases had no gene match. The CDR3 is 15 residues long. CDR3 DNA sequence: TGTGCCATCAGCAGCTACTCCGGGGGGGAGAACGAGCAGTACTTC. This translates into CAISSYSGGENEQYF.

The CDR3 region has the DNA TGTGCCAGCAGCTCCGACAGGGAACTCTCCTACGAGCAGTACTTC. It yields the protein CASSSDRELSYEQYF. This chain joins TRBV5-5 and TRBJ2-7; 7 nucleotides align to TRBD1. The CDR3 sequence is 15 residues long. V gave up 3 bases and J gave up 0 bases; unmatched junction bases: 6. Germline V gene data show CDR1 as SGHKS and CDR2 as YYEKEE (reference sequence).

This chain links TRBV5-6 with TRBJ1-4, with TRBD1 matching over 11 bases. Germline V CDR1 and CDR2: SGHDT, YYEEEE. Unmatched junction bases numbered 7, after V lost 5 bases and J lost 1 base. The length of the CDR3 is 17 residues. CDR3 DNA sequence: TGTGCCAGCAGTTGGACAGGGGGCGTGCAAACTAATGAAAAACTGTTTTTT. Amino acid sequence: CASSWTGGVQTNEKLFF.

The chain combines TRBV3-1 (or the pseudogene TRBV3-2) with TRBJ2-3, with 8 bases that match TRBD1. This CDR3 has 16 residues. V lost 1 base and J lost 1; bases outside the gene matches: 4. Germline CDR1 and CDR2: LGHDT and YNNKEL (reference sequence). The CDR3 DNA is TGTGCCAGCAGCCAAGGTGTGGGACAGGGCACAGATACGCAGTATTTT. This codes for CASSQGVGQGTDTQYF.

This clone appeared once. This chain connects TRBV5-4 to TRBJ2-2, with TRBD2 matching 7 bases. This CDR3 contains 16 residues. After removal of 2 bases from V and 7 bases from J, the junction contained 11 bases not matched to a gene. Germline CDR1 SGHNT, CDR2 YYREEE (reference sequence). Here the CDR3 reads CASSLAPGGLGGELFF. The CDR3, as DNA: TGTGCCAGCAGCTTAGCCCCGGGGGGACTGGGCGGGGAGCTGTTTTTT.

The chain joins TRBV4-1 to TRBJ1-4, with 7 bases that match TRBD1. Germline trimming cut 6 bases from V and 4 bases from J; bases unmatched to any gene: 11. The CDR3 length is 16 residues. Per germline, CDR1 MGHRA and CDR2 YSYEKL. For the CDR3, the DNA is TGCGCCAGCAGGGACCCTCCTGGGACAGATAATGAAAAACTGTTTTTT. It translates to CASRDPPGTDNEKLFF.

The rearrangement links TRBV12-3 or TRBV12-4 to TRBJ2-1; no firm D call. CDR3 size: 13 residues. V lost 3 bases, J lost 4 bases, and 7 bases lay in between. DNA for the CDR3: TGTGCCAGCAGTTTCCGGCGGTACAATGAGCAGTTCTTC. As protein: CASSFRRYNEQFF.

J is TRBJ1-3 and V is TRBV29-1; maybe TRBD1 (6 bases). V shed 2 bases and J shed 2 bases, with 10 bases lying between them. The CDR3 length is 14 residues. CDR1 and CDR2 from the germline V gene are SQVTM and ANQGSEA. The CDR3 DNA follows: TGCAGCGTTGAATACAGGGAAACTGGAAACACCATATATTTT. Translating it yields CSVEYRETGNTIYF.

V and J are TRBV5-1 and TRBJ2-5; 15 positions agree with TRBD2. The J segment lost 5 bases and the V segment lost 4 bases, leaving 9 bases of the junction unmatched. This CDR3 has 17 amino acids. The germline CDR1 and CDR2 sequences are SGHRS and YFSETQ. CDR3 amino acids: CASSRGLAGGSWETQYF. CDR3 sequence (DNA): TGCGCCAGCAGCCGCGGACTAGCGGGGGGGTCATGGGAGACCCAGTACTTC. The whole variable domain, remainder taken from reference TRBV5-1 and TRBJ2-5, is KAGVTQTPRYLIKTRGQQVTLSCSPISGHRSVSWYQQTPGQGLQFLFEYFSETQRNKGNFPGRFSGRQFSNSRSEMNVSTLELGDSALYLCASSRGLAGGSWETQYFGPGTRLLVL.

J is TRBJ1-1 and V is TRBV30; TRBD1 is a possible D gene (5 bases). The V gene lost 4 bases and the J gene lost 4 bases, with 13 bases spanning the gap. Germline V gene lookup returns CDR1 GTSNPN and CDR2 SVGIG (reference sequence). CDR3 length equals 13 residues. The CDR3, as DNA: TGTGCCTGGAAGCGTCAGGGAGGCACTGAAGCTTTCTTT. Protein sequence: CAWKRQGGTEAFF.

The table lists this clone with a count of one. The V gene is TRBV7-8, the J gene TRBJ1-1; D is unclear. V was pared by 5 bases and J by 2 bases, with 15 bases between. Per germline, CDR1 SGHVS and CDR2 FQNEAQ. The CDR3 loop spans 15 amino acids. The DNA for the CDR3 is TGTGCCAGCAGCATAGACCCCGGGAGAAACACTGAAGCTTTCTTT. Translated, it gives CASSIDPGRNTEAFF.

This chain joins TRBV6-1 and TRBJ2-5; perhaps TRBD1 as D (5 bases). Trimming left V 1 base short and J 1 base short, with 13 bases between. The CDR3 sequence is 16 residues long. Looked up from germline, CDR1 is MNHNS and CDR2 is SASEGT. The CDR3: CASSEEANGAQETQYF. The CDR3 region has the DNA TGTGCCAGCAGTGAAGAAGCGAATGGGGCCCAAGAGACCCAGTACTTC.

The J gene is TRBJ2-1, the V gene TRBV2; 9 bases map to TRBD2. Germline V gives CDR1 SNHLY, CDR2 FYNNEI. This CDR3 has 15 amino acids. V lost 3 bases to trimming and J lost 4 bases; unmatched junction nucleotides: 4. This CDR3 is CASSDRRGGYNEQFF. CDR3 nucleotide sequence: TGTGCCAGCAGTGATCGGCGGGGGGGGTACAATGAGCAGTTCTTC.

The rearrangement uses TRBV2 and TRBJ2-7, with TRBD2 matching over 9 bases. The CDR3 loop spans 13 amino acids. J was trimmed by 7 bases and V by 7 bases; bases with no gene match: 8. Germline CDR1 reads SNHLY; CDR2 reads FYNNEI. The CDR3 region is CASKPGLAEEQYF. For the CDR3, the DNA is TGTGCCAGCAAACCGGGACTAGCTGAGGAGCAGTACTTC.

The table lists this clone with a count of one. The chain joins TRBV5-1 to TRBJ2-1, with a tentative D call TRBD1 (6 bases). The length of the CDR3 is 14 residues. The germline gives CDR1 SGHRS, CDR2 YFSETQ. V was pared by 3 bases and J by 9 bases, with 16 bases between. The CDR3, as DNA: TGCGCCAGCAGCTCCTCCGGACAGTATCGTGAGCAGTTCTTC. Translated, it gives CASSSSGQYREQFF.

The V and J genes are TRBV2 and TRBJ1-3; TRBD1 aligns across 7 bases. Germline trimming cut 6 bases from V and 0 bases from J; bases unmatched to any gene: 8. Germline V gene data show CDR1 as SNHLY and CDR2 as FYNNEI. This CDR3 comprises 16 residues. The CDR3 bases are TGTGCCAGCAGCGGTACAGGGGTTGGCTCTGGAAACACCATATATTTT. This gives the protein CASSGTGVGSGNTIYF.

The genes are TRBV6-5 and TRBJ2-1, with D possibly being TRBD2 (5 bases). This CDR3 contains 13 residues. V lost 7 bases, J lost 5 bases, and 12 bases lay in between. CDR1 MNHEY and CDR2 SVGAGI come from the germline V gene. CDR3 in DNA: TGTGCCAGCAAACTAGAACCTCACAATGAGCAGTTCTTC. Its translation: CASKLEPHNEQFF.

The DNA of the CDR3 is TGTGCCAGCAGCTTAGATGTGGCAGGGTATTCACCCCTCCACTTT. Amino acid sequence: CASSLDVAGYSPLHF. V usage is TRBV7-2 and J usage is TRBJ1-6; possible D gene TRBD1, 5 bases. V was shortened by 1 base and J by 8 bases, with 12 bases between the two germline ends. The CDR3 runs 15 residues. Germline V CDR1 and CDR2: SGHTA, FQGNSA.

The V call is TRBV21-1, the J call TRBJ2-1; TRBD1 is the table's D call, not checked against the DNA. TRBV21-1 is deemed a pseudogene. This CDR3 is built from 11 residues. CDR3 coding DNA: TGTGCCAGCGTTCTGAGGACAGGGAAGTTCTTC. This gives the protein CASVLRTGKFF.